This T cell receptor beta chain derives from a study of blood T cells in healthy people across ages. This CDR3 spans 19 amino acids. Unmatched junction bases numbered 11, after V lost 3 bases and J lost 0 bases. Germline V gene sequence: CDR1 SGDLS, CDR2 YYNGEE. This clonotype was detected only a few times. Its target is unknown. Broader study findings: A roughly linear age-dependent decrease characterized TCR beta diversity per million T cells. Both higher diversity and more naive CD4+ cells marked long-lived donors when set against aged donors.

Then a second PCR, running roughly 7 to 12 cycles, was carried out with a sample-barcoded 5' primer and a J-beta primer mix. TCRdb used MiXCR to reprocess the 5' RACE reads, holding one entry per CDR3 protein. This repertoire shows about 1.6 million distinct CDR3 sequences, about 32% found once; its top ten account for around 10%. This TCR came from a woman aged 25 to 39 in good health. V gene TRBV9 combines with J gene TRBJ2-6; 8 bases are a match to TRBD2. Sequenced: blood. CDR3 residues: CASSGPGTRLLSGANVLTF. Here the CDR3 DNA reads TGTGCCAGCAGCGGACCCGGGACTAGGCTACTCTCTGGGGCCAACGTCCTGACTTTC.